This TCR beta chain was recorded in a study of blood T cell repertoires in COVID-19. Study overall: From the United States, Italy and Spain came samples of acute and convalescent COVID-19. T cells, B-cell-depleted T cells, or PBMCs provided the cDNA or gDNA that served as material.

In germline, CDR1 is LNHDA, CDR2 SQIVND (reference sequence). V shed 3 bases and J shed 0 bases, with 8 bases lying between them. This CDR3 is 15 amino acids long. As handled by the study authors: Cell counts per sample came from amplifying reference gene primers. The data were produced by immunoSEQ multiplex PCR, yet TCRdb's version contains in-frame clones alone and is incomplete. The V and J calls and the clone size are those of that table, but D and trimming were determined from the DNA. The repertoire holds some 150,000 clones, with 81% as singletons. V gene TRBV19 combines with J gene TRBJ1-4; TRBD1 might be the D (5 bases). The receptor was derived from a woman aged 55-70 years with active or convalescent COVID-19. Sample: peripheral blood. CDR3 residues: CASSMGLSTNEKLFF. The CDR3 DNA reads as TGTGCCAGTAGTATGGGACTTTCAACTAATGAAAAACTGTTTTTT.